These 14 T cell receptor beta chains were all obtained from the same sample, sequenced in a study of shared clonotypes between healthy human individuals. Here immunoSEQ multiplex PCR was the method, and the copy in TCRdb shows in-frame clones only, minus some. The data show about 600,000 clones, just over 75% seen once. Sequenced material: PBMCs. The source is a woman in her thirties or forties in good health. Some clones in this sample may be carry-over from other donors' samples.

Concerning this clone itself: Other DNA variants within this sample encode the same CDR3. The rearrangement uses TRBV7-2 and TRBJ2-4; no clear D gene. Trimming stripped 2 bases from V and 3 bases from J, with 11 bases between. The CDR3 runs 15 residues. CDR1 SGHTA and CDR2 FQGNSA come from the germline V gene. CDR3 nucleotide sequence: TGTGCCAGCAGCTTACCCCGTCGAGGCAAAAACATTCAGTACTTC. Its translation is CASSLPRRGKNIQYF.

The V gene is TRBV5-4, the J gene TRBJ2-1; possible D gene TRBD1, 6 bases. The V gene lost 4 bases and the J gene lost 7 bases, with 18 bases spanning the gap. This CDR3 region has 15 residues. Per germline, CDR1 SGHNT and CDR2 YYREEE (reference sequence). CDR3 amino acids: CASSPGGAKSNEQFF. CDR3 in DNA: TGTGCCAGCAGCCCTGGGGGCGCGAAGTCGAATGAGCAGTTCTTC.

V usage is TRBV5-1 and J usage is TRBJ1-4; tentative D call: TRBD1 (6 bases). V shed 4 bases and J shed 4 bases, with 11 bases lying between them. The CDR3 has 14 residues. Germline CDR1 is SGHRS and CDR2 is YFSETQ. CDR3 coding DNA: TGCGCCAGCAGCCAGGACAGCAATAATGAAAAACTGTTTTTT. It codes for CASSQDSNNEKLFF.

The CDR3 reads CASSEREIRYNEQFF. The DNA for the CDR3 is TGTGCCAGCAGTGAGCGGGAGATTCGTTACAATGAGCAGTTCTTC. The chain recombines TRBV28 with TRBJ2-1; 8 nucleotides line up with TRBD2. This CDR3 has 15 residues. The J segment lost 4 bases and the V segment lost 5 bases, leaving 7 bases of the junction unmatched. Germline assignment: CDR1 MDHEN and CDR2 SYDVKM.

The V and J genes are TRBV27 and TRBJ2-7; D is perhaps TRBD2 (5 bases). Germline CDR1 and CDR2: MNHEY and SMNVEV (reference sequence). CDR3 size: 16 residues. With 6 bases removed from V and 0 bases from J, the gap between germline ends came to 18 bases. The CDR3 DNA follows: TGTGCCAGCAGACCCTTTAGCGTACCGAGCTCCTACGAGCAGTACTTC. Translated, it gives CASRPFSVPSSYEQYF.

This clone occurred once. The chain combines TRBV5-1 with TRBJ2-5; the D call may be TRBD1 or TRBD2 (6 bases each). The ends were cut back, 2 bases at V and 2 bases at J, with 13 bases in the middle. In germline, CDR1 is SGHRS, CDR2 YFSETQ. The CDR3 is 15 residues long. The CDR3 spells CASSFGGRMQETQYF. CDR3 coding DNA: TGCGCCAGCAGCTTCGGGGGCCGAATGCAAGAGACCCAGTACTTC.

This chain connects TRBV7-7 to TRBJ2-2; TRBD2 aligns across 9 bases. Germline lookup yields CDR1 SSHAT and CDR2 FNYEAQ (reference sequence). Germline trimming cut 4 bases from V and 4 bases from J; bases unmatched to any gene: 1. This CDR3 is 14 amino acids long. The CDR3 DNA is TGTGCCAGCAGCTCGACTAGCGGCACCGGGGAGCTGTTTTTT. Encoded protein: CASSSTSGTGELFF. The full variable domain, rest sourced from reference TRBV7-7 and TRBJ2-2, is GAGVSQSPRYKVTKRGQDVTLRCDPISSHATLYWYQQALGQGPEFLTYFNYEAQPDKSGLPSDRFSAERPEGSISTLTIQRTEQRDSAMYRCASSSTSGTGELFFGEGSRLTVL.

The V gene is TRBV6-6, the J gene TRBJ1-1; 7 bases fit TRBD1. J gave up 11 bases and V 7 bases, and 10 bases lay outside the gene matches. Germline CDR1 is MNHNY and CDR2 is SVGAGI (reference sequence). The CDR3 length is 12 residues. This CDR3 is CASNSPGQWAFF. The DNA of the CDR3 is TGTGCCAGCAATTCTCCGGGACAGTGGGCTTTCTTT.

This clone showed up just once. The chain joins TRBV5-6 to TRBJ2-1; D is ambiguous. Trimming took off 1 base at V and 8 bases at J, with 7 bases between the two ends. The germline V gene encodes CDR1 SGHDT and CDR2 YYEEEE. There are 12 residues in the CDR3. The CDR3 DNA follows: TGTGCCAGCAGCTTGTGGGTGGATGAGCAGTTCTTC. Protein: CASSLWVDEQFF.

Only a few counts were recorded for this clone. This rearrangement joins TRBV27 to TRBJ1-5; D remains ambiguous. V dropped 10 bases and J dropped 0 bases, with 16 bases sitting between them. From germline, CDR1 is MNHEY and CDR2 SMNVEV (reference sequence). The CDR3 totals 15 residues. CDR3 DNA sequence: TGTGCCACCTCTCCGACGGGAGATAGCAATCAGCCCCAGCATTTT. Its protein product is CATSPTGDSNQPQHF.

Comments on this clone: This probably arose from a read error, given a far larger clone one base away. This sample also contains other DNA sequences that code for the same CDR3. The chain employs TRBV29-1 and TRBJ1-1, with D possibly matching TRBD1 (6 bases). Trimming left V 2 bases short and J 8 bases short, with 18 bases between. This CDR3 region has 14 residues. From germline, CDR1 is SQVTM and CDR2 ANQGSEA. CDR3 nucleotide sequence: TGCAGCGTTGAATTTGGAGAGGGGGGGACCGAAGCTTTCTTT. Amino acid sequence: CSVEFGEGGTEAFF.

Comment on this clone: This sample includes further DNA sequences coding for the same CDR3. The V call is TRBV18, the J call TRBJ2-5; a possible D gene is TRBD2 (5 bases). Germline values: CDR1 KGHSH, CDR2 LQKENI. V was clipped by 2 bases and J by 4 bases, with 5 bases between them. The CDR3 is 12 residues long. The CDR3 region is CASSPAGETQYF. The CDR3 nucleotides read TGTGCCAGCTCACCAGCGGGAGAGACCCAGTACTTC.

V usage is TRBV2 and J usage is TRBJ1-4, with D possibly matching TRBD1 (5 bases). The V and J ends lost 6 bases and 5 bases respectively, with 13 bases between them. The germline V gene encodes CDR1 SNHLY and CDR2 FYNNEI. The CDR3 extends over 14 amino acids. The CDR3 bases are TGTGCCAGCAGGGCGCGGGACCCCAATGAAAAACTGTTTTTT. Protein sequence: CASRARDPNEKLFF.

This clone was counted a few times. One end of the junction is discordant with germline, which a read error may explain. This sequence joins TRBV11-2 and TRBJ1-5; D remains unclear. The CDR3 spans 15 residues. Germline V CDR1 and CDR2: SGHAT, FQNNGV. CDR3: CAGSNGPPGNQPQHF. In DNA, the CDR3 is TGTGCCGGCAGTAACGGGCCACCGGGCAATCAGCCCCAGCATTTT.